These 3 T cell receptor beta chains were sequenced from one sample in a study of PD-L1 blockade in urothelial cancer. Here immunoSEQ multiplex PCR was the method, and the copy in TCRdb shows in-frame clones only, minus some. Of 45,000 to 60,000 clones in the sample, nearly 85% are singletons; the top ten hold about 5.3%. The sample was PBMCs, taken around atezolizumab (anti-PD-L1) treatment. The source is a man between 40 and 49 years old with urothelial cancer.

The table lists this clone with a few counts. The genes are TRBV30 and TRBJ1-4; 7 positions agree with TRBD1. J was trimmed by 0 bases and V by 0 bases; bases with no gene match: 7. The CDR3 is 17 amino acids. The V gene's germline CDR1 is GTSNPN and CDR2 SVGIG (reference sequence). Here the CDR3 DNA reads TGTGCCTGGAGTGTACGGACAGGACTTGCAACTAATGAAAAACTGTTTTTT. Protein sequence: CAWSVRTGLATNEKLFF.

The CDR3 is CATSGDQRDSPSGANVLTF. The CDR3 bases are TGTGCCACCAGCGGTGATCAACGGGACTCACCCTCTGGGGCCAACGTCCTGACTTTC. This chain joins TRBV15 and TRBJ2-6; a weak D match, TRBD2 (6 bases). The germline gives CDR1 LNHNV, CDR2 YYDKDF (reference sequence). This CDR3 is built from 19 residues. V was clipped by 5 bases and J by 0 bases, with 20 bases between them.

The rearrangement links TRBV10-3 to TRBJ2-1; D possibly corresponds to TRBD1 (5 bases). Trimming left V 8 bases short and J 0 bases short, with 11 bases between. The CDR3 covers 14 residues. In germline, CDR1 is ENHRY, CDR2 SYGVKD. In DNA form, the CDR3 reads TGTGCCATCTCTGGACAAAGCTCCTACAATGAGCAGTTCTTC. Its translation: CAISGQSSYNEQFF.